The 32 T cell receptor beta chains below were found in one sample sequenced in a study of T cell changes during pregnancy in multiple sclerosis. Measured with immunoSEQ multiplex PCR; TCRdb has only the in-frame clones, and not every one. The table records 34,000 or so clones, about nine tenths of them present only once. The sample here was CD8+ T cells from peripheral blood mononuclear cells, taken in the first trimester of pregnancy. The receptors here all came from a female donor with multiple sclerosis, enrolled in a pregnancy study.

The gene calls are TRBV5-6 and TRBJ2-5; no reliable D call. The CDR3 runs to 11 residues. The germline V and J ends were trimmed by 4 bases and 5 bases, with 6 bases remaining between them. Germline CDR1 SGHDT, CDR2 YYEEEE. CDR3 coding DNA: TGTGCCAGCAGCCGAGCGGAGACCCAGTACTTC. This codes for CASSRAETQYF.

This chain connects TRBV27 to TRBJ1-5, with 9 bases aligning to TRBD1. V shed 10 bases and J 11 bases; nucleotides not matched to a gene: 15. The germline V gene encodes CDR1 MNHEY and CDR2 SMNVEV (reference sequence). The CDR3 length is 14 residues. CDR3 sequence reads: CATGSDRGIGAQHF. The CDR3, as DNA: TGTGCCACGGGATCGGACAGGGGAATTGGGGCCCAGCATTTT.

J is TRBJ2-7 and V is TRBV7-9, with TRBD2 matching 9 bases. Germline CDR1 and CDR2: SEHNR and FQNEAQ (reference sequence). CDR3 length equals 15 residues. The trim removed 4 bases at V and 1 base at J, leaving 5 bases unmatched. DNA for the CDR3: TGTGCCAGCAGCTCGACTAGCGGAAATTCCTACGAGCAGTACTTC. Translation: CASSSTSGNSYEQYF.

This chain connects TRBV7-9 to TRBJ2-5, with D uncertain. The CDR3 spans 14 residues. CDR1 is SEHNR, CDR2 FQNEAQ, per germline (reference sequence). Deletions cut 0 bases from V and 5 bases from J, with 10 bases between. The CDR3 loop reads CASSLAEMRETQYF. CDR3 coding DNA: TGTGCCAGCAGCTTAGCAGAGATGAGGGAGACCCAGTACTTC. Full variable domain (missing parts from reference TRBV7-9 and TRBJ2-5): DTGVSQNPRHKITKRGQNVTFRCDPISEHNRLYWYRQTLGQGPEFLTYFQNEAQLEKSRLLSDRFSAERPKGSFSTLEIQRTEQGDSAMYLCASSLAEMRETQYFGPGTRLLVL.

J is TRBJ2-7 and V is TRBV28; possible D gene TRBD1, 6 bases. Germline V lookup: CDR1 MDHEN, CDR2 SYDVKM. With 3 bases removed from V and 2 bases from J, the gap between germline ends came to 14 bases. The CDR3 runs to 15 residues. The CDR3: CASSFRGGQAYEQYF. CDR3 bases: TGTGCCAGCAGTTTCCGTGGGGGACAAGCCTACGAGCAGTACTTC.

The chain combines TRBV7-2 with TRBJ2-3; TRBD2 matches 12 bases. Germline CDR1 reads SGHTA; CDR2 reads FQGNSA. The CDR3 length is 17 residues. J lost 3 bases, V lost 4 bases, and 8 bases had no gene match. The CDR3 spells CASSSPRTSGRTDTQYF. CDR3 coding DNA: TGTGCCAGCAGCTCACCGCGTACTAGCGGGAGGACAGATACGCAGTATTTT.

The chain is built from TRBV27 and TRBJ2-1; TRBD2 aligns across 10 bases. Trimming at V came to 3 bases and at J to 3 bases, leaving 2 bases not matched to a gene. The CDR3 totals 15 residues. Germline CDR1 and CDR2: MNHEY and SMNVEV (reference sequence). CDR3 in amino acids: CASSFPSGSYNEQFF. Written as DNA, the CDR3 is TGTGCCAGCAGTTTTCCTAGCGGGAGCTACAATGAGCAGTTCTTC.

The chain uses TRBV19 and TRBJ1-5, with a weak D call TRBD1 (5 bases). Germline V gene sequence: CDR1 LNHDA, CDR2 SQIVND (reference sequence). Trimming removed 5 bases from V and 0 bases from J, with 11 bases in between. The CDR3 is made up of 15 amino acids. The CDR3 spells CASSGDWYSNQPQHF. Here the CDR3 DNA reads TGTGCCAGTAGTGGGGACTGGTATAGCAATCAGCCCCAGCATTTT. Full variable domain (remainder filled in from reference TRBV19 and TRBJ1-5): DGGITQSPKYLFRKEGQNVTLSCEQNLNHDAMYWYRQDPGQGLRLIYYSQIVNDFQKGDIAEGYSVSREKKESFPLTVTSAQKNPTAFYLCASSGDWYSNQPQHFGDGTRLSIL.

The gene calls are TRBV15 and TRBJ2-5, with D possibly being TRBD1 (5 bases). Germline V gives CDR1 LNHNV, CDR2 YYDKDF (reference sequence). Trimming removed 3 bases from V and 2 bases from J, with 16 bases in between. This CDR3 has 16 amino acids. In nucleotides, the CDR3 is TGTGCCACCAGCAGTGAAGGGGCGCTTACACAAGAGACCCAGTACTTC. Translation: CATSSEGALTQETQYF.

The CDR3 DNA follows: TGTGCCAGCAGCTTAGATGGCGGGAGCTCCTACAATGAGCAGTTCTTC. It encodes CASSLDGGSSYNEQFF. This chain joins TRBV7-9 and TRBJ2-1, with 7 bases lining up with TRBD2. The germline V gene has CDR1 SEHNR and CDR2 FQNEAQ (reference sequence). The CDR3 runs to 16 residues. J gave up 0 bases and V 1 base, and 3 bases lay outside the gene matches.

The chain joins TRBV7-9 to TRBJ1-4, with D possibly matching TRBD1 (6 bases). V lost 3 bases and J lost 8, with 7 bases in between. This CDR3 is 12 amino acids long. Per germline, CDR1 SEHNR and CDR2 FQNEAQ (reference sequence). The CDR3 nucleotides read TGTGCCAGCAGCTTCGACAGGGAAAAACTGTTTTTT. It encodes CASSFDREKLFF.

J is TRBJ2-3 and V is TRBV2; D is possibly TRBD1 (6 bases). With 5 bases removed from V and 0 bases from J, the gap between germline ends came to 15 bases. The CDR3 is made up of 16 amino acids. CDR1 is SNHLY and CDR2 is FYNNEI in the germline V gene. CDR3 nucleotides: TGTGCCAGCAGTCAACGGGACAAATCTAGCACAGATACGCAGTATTTT. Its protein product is CASSQRDKSSTDTQYF.

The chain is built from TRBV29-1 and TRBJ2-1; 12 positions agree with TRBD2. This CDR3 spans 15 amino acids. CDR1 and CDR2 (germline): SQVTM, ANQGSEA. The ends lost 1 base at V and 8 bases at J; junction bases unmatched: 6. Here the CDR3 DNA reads TGCAGCGTTGAAGGACTAGCGGGAGTGGGGGATGAGCAGTTCTTC. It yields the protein CSVEGLAGVGDEQFF.

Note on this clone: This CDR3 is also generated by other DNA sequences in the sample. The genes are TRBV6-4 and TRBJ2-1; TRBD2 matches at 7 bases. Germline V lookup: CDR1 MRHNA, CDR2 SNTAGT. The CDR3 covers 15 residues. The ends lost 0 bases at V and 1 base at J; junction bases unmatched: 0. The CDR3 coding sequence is TGTGCCAGCAGTGACTCTAGCGGGTCCTACAATGAGCAGTTCTTC. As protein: CASSDSSGSYNEQFF.

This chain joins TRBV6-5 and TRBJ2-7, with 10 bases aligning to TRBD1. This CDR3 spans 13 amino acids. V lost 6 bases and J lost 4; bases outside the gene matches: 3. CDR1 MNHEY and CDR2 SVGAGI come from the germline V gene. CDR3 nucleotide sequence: TGTGCCAGCAGCGGACAGGGGGATTACGAGCAGTACTTC. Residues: CASSGQGDYEQYF.

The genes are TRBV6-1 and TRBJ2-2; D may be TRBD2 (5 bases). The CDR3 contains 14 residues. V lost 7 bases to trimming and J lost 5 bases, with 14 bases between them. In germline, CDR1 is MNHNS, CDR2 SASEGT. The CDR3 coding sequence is TGTGCCAGCACCGAATCCGGGGAAACCGGGGAGCTGTTTTTT. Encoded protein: CASTESGETGELFF.

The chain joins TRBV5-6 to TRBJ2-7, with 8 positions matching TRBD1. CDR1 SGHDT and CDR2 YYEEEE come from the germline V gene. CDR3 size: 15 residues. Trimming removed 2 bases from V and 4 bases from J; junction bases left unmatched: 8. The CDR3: CASSFPGQGLYEQYF. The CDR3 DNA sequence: TGTGCCAGCAGCTTCCCAGGACAGGGCCTATACGAGCAGTACTTC.

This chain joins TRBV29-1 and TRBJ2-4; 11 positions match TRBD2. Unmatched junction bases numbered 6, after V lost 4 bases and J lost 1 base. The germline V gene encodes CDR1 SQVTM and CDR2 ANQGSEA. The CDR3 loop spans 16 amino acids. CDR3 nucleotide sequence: TGCAGCGTTGTTTCACTAGCGGGAGCGGCCAAAAACATTCAGTACTTC. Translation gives CSVVSLAGAAKNIQYF.

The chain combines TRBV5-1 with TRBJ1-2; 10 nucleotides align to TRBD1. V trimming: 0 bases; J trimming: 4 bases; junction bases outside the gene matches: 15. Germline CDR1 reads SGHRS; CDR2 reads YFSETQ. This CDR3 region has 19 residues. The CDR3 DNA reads TGCGCCAGCAGCTTGGGAAGTTCGGCCGGGACAGGGGACGGCTATGGCTACACCTTC. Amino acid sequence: CASSLGSSAGTGDGYGYTF.

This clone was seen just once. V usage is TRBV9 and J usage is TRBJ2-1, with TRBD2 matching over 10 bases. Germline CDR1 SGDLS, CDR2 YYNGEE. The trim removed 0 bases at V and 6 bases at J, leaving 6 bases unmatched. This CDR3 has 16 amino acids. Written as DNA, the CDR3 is TGTGCCAGCAGCGTAGAAGGTCTAGCGGGAGTCAATGAGCAGTTCTTC. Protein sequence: CASSVEGLAGVNEQFF.

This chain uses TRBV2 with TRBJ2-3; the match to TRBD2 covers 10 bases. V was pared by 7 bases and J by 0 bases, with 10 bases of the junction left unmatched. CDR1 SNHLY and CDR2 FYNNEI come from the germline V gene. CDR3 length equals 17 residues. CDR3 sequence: CASTESLAGVSTDTQYF. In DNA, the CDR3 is TGTGCCAGCACAGAGAGTCTAGCGGGAGTCAGCACAGATACGCAGTATTTT.

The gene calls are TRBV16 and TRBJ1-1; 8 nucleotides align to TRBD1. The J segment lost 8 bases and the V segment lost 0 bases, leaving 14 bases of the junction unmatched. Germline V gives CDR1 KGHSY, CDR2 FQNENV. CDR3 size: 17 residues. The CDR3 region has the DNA TGTGCCAGCAGCCAATCAAGGGGTGCCGACAGGGGCCCAGAAGCTTTCTTT. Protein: CASSQSRGADRGPEAFF.

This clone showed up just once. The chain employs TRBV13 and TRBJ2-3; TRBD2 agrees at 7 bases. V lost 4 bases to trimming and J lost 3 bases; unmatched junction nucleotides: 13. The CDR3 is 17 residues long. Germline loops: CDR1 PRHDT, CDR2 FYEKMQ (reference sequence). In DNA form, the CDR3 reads TGTGCCAGCAGCTGGCGTGAGGCGGGAGAAAATACAGATACGCAGTATTTT. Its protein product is CASSWREAGENTDTQYF.

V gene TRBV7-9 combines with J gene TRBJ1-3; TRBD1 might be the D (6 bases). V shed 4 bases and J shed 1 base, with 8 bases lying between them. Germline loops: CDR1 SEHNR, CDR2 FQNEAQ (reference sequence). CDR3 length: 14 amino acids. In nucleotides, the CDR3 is TGTGCCAGCAGCTATACAGGGTCTGGAAACACCATATATTTT. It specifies CASSYTGSGNTIYF.

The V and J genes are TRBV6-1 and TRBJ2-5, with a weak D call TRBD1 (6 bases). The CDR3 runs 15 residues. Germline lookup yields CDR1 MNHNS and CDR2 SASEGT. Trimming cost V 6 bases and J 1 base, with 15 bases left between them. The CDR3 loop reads CASSRARTAQETQYF. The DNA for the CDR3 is TGTGCCAGCAGCCGAGCCCGGACAGCCCAAGAGACCCAGTACTTC.

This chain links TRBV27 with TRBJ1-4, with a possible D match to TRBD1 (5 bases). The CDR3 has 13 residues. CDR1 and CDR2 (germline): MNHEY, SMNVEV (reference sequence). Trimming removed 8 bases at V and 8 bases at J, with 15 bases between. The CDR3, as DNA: TGTGCCAGCGGGGGAGGGGTTCGAGAAAAACTGTTTTTT. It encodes CASGGGVREKLFF.

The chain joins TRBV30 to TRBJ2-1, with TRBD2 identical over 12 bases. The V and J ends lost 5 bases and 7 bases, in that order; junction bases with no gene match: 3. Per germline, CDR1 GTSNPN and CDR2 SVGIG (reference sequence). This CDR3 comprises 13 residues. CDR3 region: CAWSGLAGNEQFF. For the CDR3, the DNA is TGTGCCTGGTCAGGACTAGCGGGAAATGAGCAGTTCTTC. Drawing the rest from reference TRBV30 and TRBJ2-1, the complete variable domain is SQTIHQWPATLVQPVGSPLSLECTVEGTSNPNLYWYRQAAGRGLQLLFYSVGIGQISSEVPQNLSASRPQDRQFILSSKKLLLSDSGFYLCAWSGLAGNEQFFGPGTRLTVL.

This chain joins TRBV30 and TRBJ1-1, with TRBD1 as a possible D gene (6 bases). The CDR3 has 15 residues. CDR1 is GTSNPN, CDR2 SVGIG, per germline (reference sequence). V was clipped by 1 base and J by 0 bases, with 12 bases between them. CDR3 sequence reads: CAWSDRRQVNTEAFF. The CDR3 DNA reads TGTGCCTGGAGTGACCGAAGACAGGTGAACACTGAAGCTTTCTTT. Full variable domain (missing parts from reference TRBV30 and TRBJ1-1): SQTIHQWPATLVQPVGSPLSLECTVEGTSNPNLYWYRQAAGRGLQLLFYSVGIGQISSEVPQNLSASRPQDRQFILSSKKLLLSDSGFYLCAWSDRRQVNTEAFFGQGTRLTVV.

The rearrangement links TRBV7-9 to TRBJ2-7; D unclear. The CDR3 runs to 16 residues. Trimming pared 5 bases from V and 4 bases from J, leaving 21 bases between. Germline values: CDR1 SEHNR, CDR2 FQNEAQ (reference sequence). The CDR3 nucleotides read TGTGCCAGCAGCCCCCTATCCCCTAATTCGCGGTACGAGCAGTACTTC. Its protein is CASSPLSPNSRYEQYF.

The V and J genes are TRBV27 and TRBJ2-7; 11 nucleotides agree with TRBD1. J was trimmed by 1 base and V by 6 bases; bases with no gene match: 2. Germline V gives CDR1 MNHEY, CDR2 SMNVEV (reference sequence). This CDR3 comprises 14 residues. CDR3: CASSWDRGSYEQYF. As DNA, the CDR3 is TGTGCCAGCAGCTGGGACAGGGGGTCCTACGAGCAGTACTTC.

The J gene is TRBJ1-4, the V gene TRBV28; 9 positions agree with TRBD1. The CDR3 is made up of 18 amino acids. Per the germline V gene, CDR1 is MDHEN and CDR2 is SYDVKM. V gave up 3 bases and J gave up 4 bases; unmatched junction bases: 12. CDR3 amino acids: CASSFLPGQGVRNEKLFF. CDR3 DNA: TGTGCCAGCAGTTTTTTACCGGGACAGGGAGTTCGTAATGAAAAACTGTTTTTT.

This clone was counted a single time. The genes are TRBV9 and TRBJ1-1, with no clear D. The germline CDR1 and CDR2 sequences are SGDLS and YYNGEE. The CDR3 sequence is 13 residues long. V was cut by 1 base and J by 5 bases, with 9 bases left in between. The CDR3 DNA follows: TGTGCCAGCAGCGTACGCGTCTCTACTGAAGCTTTCTTT. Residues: CASSVRVSTEAFF.